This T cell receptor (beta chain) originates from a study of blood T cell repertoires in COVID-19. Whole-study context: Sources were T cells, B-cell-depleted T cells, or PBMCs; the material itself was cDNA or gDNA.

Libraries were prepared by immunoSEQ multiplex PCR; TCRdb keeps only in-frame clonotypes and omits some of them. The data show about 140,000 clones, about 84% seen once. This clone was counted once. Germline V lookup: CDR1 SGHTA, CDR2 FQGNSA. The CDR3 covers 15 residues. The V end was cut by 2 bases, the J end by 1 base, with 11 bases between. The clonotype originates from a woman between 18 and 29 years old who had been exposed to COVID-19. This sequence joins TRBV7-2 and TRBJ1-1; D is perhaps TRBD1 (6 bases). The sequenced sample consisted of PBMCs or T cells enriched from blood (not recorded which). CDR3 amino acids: CASSLTGQPNTEAFF. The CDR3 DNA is TGTGCCAGCAGCTTAACAGGACAGCCGAACACTGAAGCTTTCTTT.